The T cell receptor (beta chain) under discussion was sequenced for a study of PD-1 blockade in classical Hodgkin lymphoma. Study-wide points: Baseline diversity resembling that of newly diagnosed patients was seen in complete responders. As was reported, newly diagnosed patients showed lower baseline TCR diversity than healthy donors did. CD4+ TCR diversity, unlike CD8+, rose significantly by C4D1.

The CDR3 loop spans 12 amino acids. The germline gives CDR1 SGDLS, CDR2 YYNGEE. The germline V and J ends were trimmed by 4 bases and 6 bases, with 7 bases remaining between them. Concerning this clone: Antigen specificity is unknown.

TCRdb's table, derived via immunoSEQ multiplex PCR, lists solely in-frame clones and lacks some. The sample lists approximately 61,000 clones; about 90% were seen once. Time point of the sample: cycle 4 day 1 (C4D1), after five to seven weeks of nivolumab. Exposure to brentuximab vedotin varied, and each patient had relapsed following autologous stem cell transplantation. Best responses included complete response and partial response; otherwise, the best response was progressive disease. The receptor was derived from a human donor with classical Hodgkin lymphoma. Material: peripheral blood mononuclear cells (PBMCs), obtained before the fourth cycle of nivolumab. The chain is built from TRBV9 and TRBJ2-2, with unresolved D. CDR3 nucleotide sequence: TGTGCCAGCAGCCACCCTCCCGGGGAGCTGTTTTTT. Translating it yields CASSHPPGELFF.